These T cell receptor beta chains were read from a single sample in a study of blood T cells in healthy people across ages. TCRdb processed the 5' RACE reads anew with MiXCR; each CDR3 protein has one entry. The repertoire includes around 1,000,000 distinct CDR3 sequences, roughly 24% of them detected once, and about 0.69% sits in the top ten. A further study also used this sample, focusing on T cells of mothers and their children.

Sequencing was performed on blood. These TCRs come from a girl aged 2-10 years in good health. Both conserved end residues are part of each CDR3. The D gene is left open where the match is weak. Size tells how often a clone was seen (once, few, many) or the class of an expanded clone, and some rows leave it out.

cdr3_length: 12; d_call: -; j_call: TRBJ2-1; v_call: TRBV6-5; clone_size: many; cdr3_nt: TGTGCCAGCAGTAGGAGCGCCCATGAGCAGTTCTTC; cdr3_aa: CASSRSAHEQFF
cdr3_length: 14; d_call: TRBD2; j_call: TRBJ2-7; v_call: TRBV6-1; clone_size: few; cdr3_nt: TGTGCCAGCAGAGAGCGGGGGGGGTCCTACGAGCAGTACTTC; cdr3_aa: CASRERGGSYEQYF
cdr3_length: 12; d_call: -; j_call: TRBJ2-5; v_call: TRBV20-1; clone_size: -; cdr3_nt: TGCAGTGCTAGAGATTGGAGAGAGACCCAGTACTTC; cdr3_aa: CSARDWRETQYF
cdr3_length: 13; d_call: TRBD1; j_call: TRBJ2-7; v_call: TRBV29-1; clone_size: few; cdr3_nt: TGCAGCGTTGACCCGACAGGGGACTACGAGCAGTACTTC; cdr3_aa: CSVDPTGDYEQYF
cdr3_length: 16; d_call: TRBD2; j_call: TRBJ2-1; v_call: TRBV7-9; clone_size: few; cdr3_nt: TGTGCCAGCACCGGTCGGTGGACTAGCGGAACTAATGAGCAGTTCTTC; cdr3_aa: CASTGRWTSGTNEQFF
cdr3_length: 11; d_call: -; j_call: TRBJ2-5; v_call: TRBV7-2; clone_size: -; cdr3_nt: TGTGCCAGCACCTTTTACGGGACCCAGTACTTC; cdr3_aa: CASTFYGTQYF
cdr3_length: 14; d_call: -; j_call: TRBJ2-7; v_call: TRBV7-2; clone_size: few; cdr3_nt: TGTGCCAGCAGCTTAGTGGTCGTGACCTACGAACAGTACTTC; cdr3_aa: CASSLVVVTYEQYF
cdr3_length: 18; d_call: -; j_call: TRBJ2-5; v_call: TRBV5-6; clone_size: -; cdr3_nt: TGTGCCAGCAAAAGATCAGTCGGGGGCCGGCTCGCAGGGGAGACCCAGTACTTC; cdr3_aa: CASKRSVGGRLAGETQYF
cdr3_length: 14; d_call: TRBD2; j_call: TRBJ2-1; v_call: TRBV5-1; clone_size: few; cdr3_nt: TGCGCCAGCAGCTTGTCTAGCGGGGGCAATGAGCAGTTCTTC; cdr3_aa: CASSLSSGGNEQFF
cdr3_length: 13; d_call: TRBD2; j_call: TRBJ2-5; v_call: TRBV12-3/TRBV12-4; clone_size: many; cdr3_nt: TGTGCCAGCAGCTCCGGGACTAGAGAGACCCAGTACTTC; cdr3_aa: CASSSGTRETQYF
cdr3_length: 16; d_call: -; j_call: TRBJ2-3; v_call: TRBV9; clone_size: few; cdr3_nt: TGTGCCAGCAGCGTAGACCCAGCAGGAGACACAGATACGCAGTATTTT; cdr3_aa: CASSVDPAGDTDTQYF
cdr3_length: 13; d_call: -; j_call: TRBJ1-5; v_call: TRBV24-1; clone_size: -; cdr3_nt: TGTGCCACCAGTGATAGATGGAGTCAGCCCCAGCATTTT; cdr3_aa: CATSDRWSQPQHF
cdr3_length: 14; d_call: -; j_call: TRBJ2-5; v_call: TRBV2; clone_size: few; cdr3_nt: TGTGCCAGCAGTGAAGTAGGCGTAGGAGAGACCCAGTACTTC; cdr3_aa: CASSEVGVGETQYF
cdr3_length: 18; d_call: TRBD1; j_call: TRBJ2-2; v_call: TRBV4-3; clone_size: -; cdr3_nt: TGCGCCAGCAGCCAGGAAAGCACAGGGGGCTGGTCGGTTGGGGAGCTGTTTTTT; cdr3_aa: CASSQESTGGWSVGELFF
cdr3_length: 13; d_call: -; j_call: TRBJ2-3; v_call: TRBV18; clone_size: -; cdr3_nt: TGTGCCAGCTCACCACTCGGGGACGGTACGCAGTATTTT; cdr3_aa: CASSPLGDGTQYF
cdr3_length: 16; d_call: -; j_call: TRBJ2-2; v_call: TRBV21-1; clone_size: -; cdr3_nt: TGTGCCAGCAGCTTCAAACACCATGGGCTGGGCGGGGAGCTGTTTTTT; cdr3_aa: CASSFKHHGLGGELFF
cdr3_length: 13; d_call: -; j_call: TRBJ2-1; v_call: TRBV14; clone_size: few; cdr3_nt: TGTGCCAGCAGCCAAGATGCAGGGAATGAGCAGTTCTTC; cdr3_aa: CASSQDAGNEQFF
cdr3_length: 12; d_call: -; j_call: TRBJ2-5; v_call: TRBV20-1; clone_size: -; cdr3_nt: TGCAGTGCTGAGGGACCCCAAGAGACCCAGTACTTC; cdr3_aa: CSAEGPQETQYF
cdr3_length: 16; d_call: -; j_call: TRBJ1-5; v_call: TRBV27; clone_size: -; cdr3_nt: TGTGCCAGCAGCTTTAGATTGGCAGATAGCAATCAGCCCCAGCATTTT; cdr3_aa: CASSFRLADSNQPQHF
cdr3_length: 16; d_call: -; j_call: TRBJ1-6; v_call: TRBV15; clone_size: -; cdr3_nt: TGTGCCACCAGCAGCGAAAGATACAGGGAAGGTTCACCCCTCCACTTT; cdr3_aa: CATSSERYREGSPLHF
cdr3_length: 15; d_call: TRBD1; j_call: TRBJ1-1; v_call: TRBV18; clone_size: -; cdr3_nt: TGTGCCAGCTCACCTGAGGGGGCCATTTCGACTGAAGCTTTCTTT; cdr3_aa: CASSPEGAISTEAFF
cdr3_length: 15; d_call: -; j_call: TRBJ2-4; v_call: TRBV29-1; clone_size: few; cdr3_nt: TGCAGCGTTGAAAAGGACACATTAGCCAAAAACATTCAGTACTTC; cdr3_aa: CSVEKDTLAKNIQYF
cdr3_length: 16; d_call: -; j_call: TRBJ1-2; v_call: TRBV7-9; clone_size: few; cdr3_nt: TGTGCCAGCAGCGTCGACCGGGACGGTCAATACTATGGCTACACCTTC; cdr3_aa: CASSVDRDGQYYGYTF
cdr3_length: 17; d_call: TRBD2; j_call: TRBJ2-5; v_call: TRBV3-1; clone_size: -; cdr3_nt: TGTGCCAGCAGCCAAGGGAGCGGGGGGGTACTGGGAGAGACCCAGTACTTC; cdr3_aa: CASSQGSGGVLGETQYF
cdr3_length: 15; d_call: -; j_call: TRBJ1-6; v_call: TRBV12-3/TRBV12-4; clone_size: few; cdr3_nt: TGTGCCAGCAGTTTAAGGACGATCTATAATTCACCCCTCCACTTT; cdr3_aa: CASSLRTIYNSPLHF
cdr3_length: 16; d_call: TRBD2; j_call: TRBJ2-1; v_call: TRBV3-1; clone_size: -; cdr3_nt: TGTGCCAGCAGCCAAGCTTGGGCGGGAGGGCGAGATGAGCAGTTCTTC; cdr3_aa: CASSQAWAGGRDEQFF
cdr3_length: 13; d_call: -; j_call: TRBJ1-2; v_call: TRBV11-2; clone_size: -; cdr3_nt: TGTGCCAGCAGCTTGGTAGGGGGTGGTGGCTACACCTTC; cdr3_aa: CASSLVGGGGYTF
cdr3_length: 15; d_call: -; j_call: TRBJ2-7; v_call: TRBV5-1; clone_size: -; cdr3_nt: TGCGCCAGCAGTTTGTCCTACGGGAACGCAAACGAGCGGTACTTC; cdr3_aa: CASSLSYGNANERYF
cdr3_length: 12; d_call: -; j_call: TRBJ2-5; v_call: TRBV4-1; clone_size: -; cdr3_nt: TGCGCCAGCAGCCAAAAATCGGGAGCTCAGTACTTC; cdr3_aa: CASSQKSGAQYF
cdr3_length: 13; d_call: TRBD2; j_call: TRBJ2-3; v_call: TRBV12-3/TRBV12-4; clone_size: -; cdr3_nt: TGTGCCACGGGGGGTGCTAGCACAGATACGCAGTATTTT; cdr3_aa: CATGGASTDTQYF
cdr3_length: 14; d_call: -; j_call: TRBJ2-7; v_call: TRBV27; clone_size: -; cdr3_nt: TGTGCCAGCCGCGTTGAGAACGGTGCCTACGAGCAGTACTTC; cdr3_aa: CASRVENGAYEQYF
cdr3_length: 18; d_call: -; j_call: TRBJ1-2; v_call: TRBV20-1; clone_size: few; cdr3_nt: TGCAGTGCTAGAGATATCGGAACCAGTGCTGGGTATCTATATGGCTACACCTTC; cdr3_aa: CSARDIGTSAGYLYGYTF
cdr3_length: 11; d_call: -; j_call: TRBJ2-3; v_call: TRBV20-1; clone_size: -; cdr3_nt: TGCGGGGCCTTTCGCACAGATACGCAGTATTTT; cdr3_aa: CGAFRTDTQYF
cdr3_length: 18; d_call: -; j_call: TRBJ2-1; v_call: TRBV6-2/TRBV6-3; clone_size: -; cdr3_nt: TGTGCCAGCAGTTACAGCATTTATAGCGATCGCTCCTACAATGAGCAGTTCTTC; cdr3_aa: CASSYSIYSDRSYNEQFF
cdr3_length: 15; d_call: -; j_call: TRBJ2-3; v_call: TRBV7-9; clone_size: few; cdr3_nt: TGTGCCAGCAGTTCTATCCTTAAGGCCTCAGATACGCAGTATTTT; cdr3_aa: CASSSILKASDTQYF
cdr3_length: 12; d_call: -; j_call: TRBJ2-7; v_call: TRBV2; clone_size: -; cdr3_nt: TGTGCCAGTTACAGGGACTCCTACGAGCAGTACTTC; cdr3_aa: CASYRDSYEQYF
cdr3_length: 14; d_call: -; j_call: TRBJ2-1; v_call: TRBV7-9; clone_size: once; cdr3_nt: TGTGCCAGCAGCTTACCGCCAGAACACAATGTGCAGTTCTTC; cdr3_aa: CASSLPPEHNVQFF
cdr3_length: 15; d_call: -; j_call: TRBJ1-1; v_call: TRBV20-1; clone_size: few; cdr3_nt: TGCAGTGCTAGAGATCGGCGACATTCGAACACTGAAGCTTTCTTT; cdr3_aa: CSARDRRHSNTEAFF
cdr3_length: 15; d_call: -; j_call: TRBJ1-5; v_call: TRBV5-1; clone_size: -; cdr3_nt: TGCGCCTTGAGTTGGGAAGGGGGGCGCAATCAGCCCCAGCATTTT; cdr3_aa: CALSWEGGRNQPQHF
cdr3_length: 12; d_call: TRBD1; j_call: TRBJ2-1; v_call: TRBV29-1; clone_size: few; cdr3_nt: TGCAGCGCCGTGGACAGGGGCCATGAGCAGTTCTTC; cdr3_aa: CSAVDRGHEQFF
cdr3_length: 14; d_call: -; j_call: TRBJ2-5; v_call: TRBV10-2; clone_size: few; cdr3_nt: TGCGCCAGCAGTGAGCGGCCAGGACAAGAGACCCAGTACTTC; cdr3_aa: CASSERPGQETQYF
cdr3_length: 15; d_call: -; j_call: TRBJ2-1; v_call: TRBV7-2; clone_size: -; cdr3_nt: TGTGCCAGCAGCTTATATTGGGAGGCCTACAATGAGCAGTTCTTC; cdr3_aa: CASSLYWEAYNEQFF
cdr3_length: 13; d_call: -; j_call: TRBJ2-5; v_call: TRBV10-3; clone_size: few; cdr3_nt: TGTGCCATCAGGGACCCCCTGAGCGAGACCCAGTACTTC; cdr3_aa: CAIRDPLSETQYF
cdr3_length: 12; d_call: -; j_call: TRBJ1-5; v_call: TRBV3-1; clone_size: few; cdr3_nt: TGTGCCAGCAGCCAAGAGGGCCTTCCCCAGCATTTT; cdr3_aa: CASSQEGLPQHF
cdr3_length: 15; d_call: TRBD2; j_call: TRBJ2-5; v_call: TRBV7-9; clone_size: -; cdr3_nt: TGTGCCAGCAGCTTATGGACTAGCGGAGCAGAGACCCAGTACTTC; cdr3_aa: CASSLWTSGAETQYF
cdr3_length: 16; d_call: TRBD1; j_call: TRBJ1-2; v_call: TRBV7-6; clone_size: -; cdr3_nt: TGTGCCAGCAGCTTAGTAAAGGGGGACAGGTGGAATGGCTACACCTTC; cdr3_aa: CASSLVKGDRWNGYTF
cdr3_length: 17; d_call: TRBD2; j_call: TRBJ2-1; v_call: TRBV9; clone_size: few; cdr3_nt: TGTGCCAGCAGCACCCCTAGCGGGGGTACCTCCTACAATGAGCAGTTCTTC; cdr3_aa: CASSTPSGGTSYNEQFF
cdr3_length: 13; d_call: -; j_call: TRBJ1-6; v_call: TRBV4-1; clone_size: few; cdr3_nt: TGCGCCAGCAGCCAAGGGGATAATTCACCCCTCCACTTT; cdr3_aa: CASSQGDNSPLHF
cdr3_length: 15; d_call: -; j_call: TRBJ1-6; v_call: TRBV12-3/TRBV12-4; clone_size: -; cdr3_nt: TGTGCCAGCAGACACGAAAAGGTGGGAGTTTCGCCCCTCCACTTT; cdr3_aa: CASRHEKVGVSPLHF
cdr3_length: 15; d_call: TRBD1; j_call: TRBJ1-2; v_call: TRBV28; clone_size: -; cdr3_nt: TGTGCCAGCAGTTTGTCCCGACAGGGTCGGAATGGCTACACCTTC; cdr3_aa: CASSLSRQGRNGYTF
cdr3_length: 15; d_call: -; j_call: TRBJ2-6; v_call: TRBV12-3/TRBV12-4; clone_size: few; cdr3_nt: TGTGCCAGCAGTCCCACACTTCGGGGGGCCAACGTCCTGACTTTC; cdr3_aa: CASSPTLRGANVLTF
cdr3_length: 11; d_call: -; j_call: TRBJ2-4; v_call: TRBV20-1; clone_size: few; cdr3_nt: TGCAGTGCTTCCACCCAAAACATTCAGTACTTC; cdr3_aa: CSASTQNIQYF
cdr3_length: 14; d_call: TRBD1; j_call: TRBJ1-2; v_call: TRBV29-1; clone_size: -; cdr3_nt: TGCAGCTCTTCGACAGGGGAGGCTAACTATGGCTACACCTTC; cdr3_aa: CSSSTGEANYGYTF
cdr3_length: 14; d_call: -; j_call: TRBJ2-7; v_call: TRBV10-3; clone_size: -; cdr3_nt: TGTGCCATCAGTGAGGGGGCGAATACCTACGAGCAGTACTTC; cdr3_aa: CAISEGANTYEQYF
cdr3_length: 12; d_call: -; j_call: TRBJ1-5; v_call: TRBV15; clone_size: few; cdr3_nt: TGTGCCACCAGCAGGCTGGGTCAGCCCCAGCATTTT; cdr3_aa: CATSRLGQPQHF